The following is a T cell receptor (beta chain) sequence with its context. Its specificity is not known. The sample comes from a study of cytomegalovirus exposure and HLA in healthy donors. Study results and limitations: The study labeled 164 TCR beta chains cytomegalovirus-associated. The study assumed roughly uniform donor sequencing depth for presence/absence analyses.

PCR used 60 Vbeta primers and 13 Jbeta primers. Under the authors' procedure: A later analysis counted 65 million to 90 million unique TCR beta chains, some 10 million shared. The assay was immunoSEQ multiplex PCR, and TCRdb's table has in-frame clones only and misses some. V and J calls and clone size follow that table, whereas D and trimming were derived from the DNA. The sample carries about 190,000 clones, 78% recorded once. CDR1 and CDR2 (germline): SGDLS, YYNGEE. The length of the CDR3 is 16 residues. Trimming cost V 0 bases and J 2 bases; bases outside gene matches: 4. This rearrangement joins TRBV9 to TRBJ2-7; the match to TRBD1 covers 11 bases. The sequenced material came from PBMCs. The TCR was taken from a woman aged 25 to 39 in good health and CMV-seropositive. The CDR3 here is CASSVGPGQGAYEQYF. In DNA, the CDR3 is TGTGCCAGCAGCGTAGGACCGGGACAGGGGGCCTACGAGCAGTACTTC.